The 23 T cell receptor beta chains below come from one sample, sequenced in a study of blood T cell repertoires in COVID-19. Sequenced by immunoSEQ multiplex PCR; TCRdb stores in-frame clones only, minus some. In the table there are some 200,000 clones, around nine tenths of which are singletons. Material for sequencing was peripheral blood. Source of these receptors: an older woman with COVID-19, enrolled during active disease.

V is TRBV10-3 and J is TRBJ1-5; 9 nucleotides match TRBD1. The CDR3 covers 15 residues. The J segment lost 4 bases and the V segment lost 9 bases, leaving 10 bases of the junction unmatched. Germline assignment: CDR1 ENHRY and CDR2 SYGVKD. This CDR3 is CAISAGTGPNQPQHF. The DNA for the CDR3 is TGTGCCATTTCCGCCGGGACAGGGCCAAATCAGCCCCAGCATTTT.

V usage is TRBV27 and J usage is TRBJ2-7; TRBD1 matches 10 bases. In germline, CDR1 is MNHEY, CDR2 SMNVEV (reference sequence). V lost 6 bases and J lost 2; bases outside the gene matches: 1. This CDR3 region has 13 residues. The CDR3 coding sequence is TGTGCCAGCAGCGGACAGGGGGCCTACGAGCAGTACTTC. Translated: CASSGQGAYEQYF.

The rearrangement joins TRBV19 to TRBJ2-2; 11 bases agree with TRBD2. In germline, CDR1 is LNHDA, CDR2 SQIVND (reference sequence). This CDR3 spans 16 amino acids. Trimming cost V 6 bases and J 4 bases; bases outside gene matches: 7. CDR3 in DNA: TGTGCCAGTAGGCCACTAGCGGGAGTAGTCACCGGGGAGCTGTTTTTT. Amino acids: CASRPLAGVVTGELFF.

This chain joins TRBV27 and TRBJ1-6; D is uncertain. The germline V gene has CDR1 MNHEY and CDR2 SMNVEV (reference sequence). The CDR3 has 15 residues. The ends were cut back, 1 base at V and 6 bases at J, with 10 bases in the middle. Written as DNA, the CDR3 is TGTGCCAGCAGTTTATTAGAGGGTTCTAATTCACCCCTCCACTTT. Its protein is CASSLLEGSNSPLHF.

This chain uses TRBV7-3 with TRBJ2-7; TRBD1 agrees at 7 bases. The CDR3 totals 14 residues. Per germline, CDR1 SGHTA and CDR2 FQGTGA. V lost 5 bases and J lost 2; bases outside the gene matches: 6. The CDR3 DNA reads TGTGCCAGCAGCGCCGGGACAGCGGCCTACGAGCAGTACTTC. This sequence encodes CASSAGTAAYEQYF. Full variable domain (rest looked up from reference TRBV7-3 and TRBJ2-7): GAGVSQTPSNKVTEKGKYVELRCDPISGHTALYWYRQSLGQGPEFLIYFQGTGAADDSGLPNDRFFAVRPEGSVSTLKIQRTERGDSAVYLCASSAGTAAYEQYFGPGTRLTVT.

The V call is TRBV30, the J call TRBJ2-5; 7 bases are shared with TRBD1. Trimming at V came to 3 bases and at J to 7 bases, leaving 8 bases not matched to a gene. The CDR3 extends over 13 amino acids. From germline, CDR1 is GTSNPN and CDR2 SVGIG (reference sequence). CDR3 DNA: TGTGCCTGGAGACGGACAGGAATAGGGACCCAGTACTTC. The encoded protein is CAWRRTGIGTQYF.

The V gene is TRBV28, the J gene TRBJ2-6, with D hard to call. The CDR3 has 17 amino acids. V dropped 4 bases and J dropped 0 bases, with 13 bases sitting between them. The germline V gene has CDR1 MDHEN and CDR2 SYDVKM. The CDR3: CASSSNRENSGANVLTF. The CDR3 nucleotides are TGTGCCAGCAGTTCTAACAGAGAGAACTCTGGGGCCAACGTCCTGACTTTC.

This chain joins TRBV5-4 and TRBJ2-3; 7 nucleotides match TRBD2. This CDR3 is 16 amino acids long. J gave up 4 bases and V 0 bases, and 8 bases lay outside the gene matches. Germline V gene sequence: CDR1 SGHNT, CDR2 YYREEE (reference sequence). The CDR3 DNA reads TGTGCCAGCAGCTTGGCTACGGGAGGCCCCGCAGATACGCAGTATTTT. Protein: CASSLATGGPADTQYF.

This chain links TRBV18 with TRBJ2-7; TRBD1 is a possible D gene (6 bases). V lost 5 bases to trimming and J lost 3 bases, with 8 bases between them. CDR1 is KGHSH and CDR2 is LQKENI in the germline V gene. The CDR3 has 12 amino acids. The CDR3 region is CASSSGHYEQYF. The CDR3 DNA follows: TGTGCCAGCTCATCGGGACACTACGAGCAGTACTTC.

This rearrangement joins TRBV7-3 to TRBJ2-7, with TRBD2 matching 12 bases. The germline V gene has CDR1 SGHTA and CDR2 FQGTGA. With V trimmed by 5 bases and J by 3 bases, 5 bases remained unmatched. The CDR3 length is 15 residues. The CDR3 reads CASSILAGGIYEQYF. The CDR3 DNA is TGTGCCAGCAGCATACTAGCGGGAGGTATCTACGAGCAGTACTTC.

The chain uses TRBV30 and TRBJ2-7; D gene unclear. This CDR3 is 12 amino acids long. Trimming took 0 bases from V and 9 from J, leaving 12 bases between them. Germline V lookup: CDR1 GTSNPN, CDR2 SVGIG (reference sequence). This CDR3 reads CAWSVLGFGQYF. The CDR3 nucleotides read TGTGCCTGGAGTGTACTTGGTTTTGGGCAGTACTTC.

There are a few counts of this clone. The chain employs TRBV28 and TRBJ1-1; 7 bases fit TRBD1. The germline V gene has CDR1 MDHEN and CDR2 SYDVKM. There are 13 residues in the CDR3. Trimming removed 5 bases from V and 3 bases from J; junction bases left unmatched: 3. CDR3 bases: TGTGCCAGCAGTATACAGGGGCACACTGAAGCTTTCTTT. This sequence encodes CASSIQGHTEAFF.

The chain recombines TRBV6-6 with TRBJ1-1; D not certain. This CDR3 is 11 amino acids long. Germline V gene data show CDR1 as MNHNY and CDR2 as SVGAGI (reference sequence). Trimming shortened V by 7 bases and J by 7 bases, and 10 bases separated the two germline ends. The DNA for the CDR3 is TGTGCCAGCAATATACTCGGTGAAGCTTTCTTT. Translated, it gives CASNILGEAFF.

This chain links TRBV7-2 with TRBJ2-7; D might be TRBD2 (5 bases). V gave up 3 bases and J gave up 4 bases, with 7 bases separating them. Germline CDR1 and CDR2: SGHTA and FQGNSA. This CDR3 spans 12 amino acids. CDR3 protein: CASSLDFYEQYF. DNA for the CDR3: TGTGCCAGCAGCTTGGACTTTTACGAGCAGTACTTC. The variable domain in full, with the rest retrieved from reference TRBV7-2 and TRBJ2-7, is GAGVSQSPSNKVTEKGKDVELRCDPISGHTALYWYRQSLGQGLEFLIYFQGNSAPDKSGLPSDRFSAERTGGSVSTLTIQRTQQEDSAVYLCASSLDFYEQYFGPGTRLTVT.

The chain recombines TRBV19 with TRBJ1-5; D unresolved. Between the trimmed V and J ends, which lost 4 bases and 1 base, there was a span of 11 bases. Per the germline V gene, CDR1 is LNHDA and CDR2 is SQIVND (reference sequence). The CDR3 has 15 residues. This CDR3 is CASSNRVNSNQPQHF. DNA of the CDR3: TGTGCCAGTAGTAATCGGGTTAACAGCAATCAGCCCCAGCATTTT. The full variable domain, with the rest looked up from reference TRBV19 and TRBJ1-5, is DGGITQSPKYLFRKEGQNVTLSCEQNLNHDAMYWYRQDPGQGLRLIYYSQIVNDFQKGDIAEGYSVSREKKESFPLTVTSAQKNPTAFYLCASSNRVNSNQPQHFGDGTRLSIL.

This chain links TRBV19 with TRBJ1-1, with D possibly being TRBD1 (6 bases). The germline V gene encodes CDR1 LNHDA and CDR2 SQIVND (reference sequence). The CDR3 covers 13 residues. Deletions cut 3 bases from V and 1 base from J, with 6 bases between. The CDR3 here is CASSMGANTEAFF. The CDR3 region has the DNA TGTGCCAGTAGTATGGGGGCGAACACTGAAGCTTTCTTT.

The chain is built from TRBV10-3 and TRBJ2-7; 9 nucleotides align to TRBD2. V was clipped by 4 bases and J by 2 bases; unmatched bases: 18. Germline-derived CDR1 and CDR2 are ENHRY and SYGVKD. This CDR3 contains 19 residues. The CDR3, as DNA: TGTGCCATCAGTGGGATGGGGGCGGGAGGGCCACCGGGGGCCTACGAGCAGTACTTC. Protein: CAISGMGAGGPPGAYEQYF.

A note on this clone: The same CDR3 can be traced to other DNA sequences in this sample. The CDR3 loop reads CAWSVRGTGNTIYF. The CDR3, as DNA: TGTGCCTGGAGTGTAAGGGGGACTGGAAACACCATATATTTT. The chain uses TRBV30 and TRBJ1-3, with D tentatively TRBD1 (6 bases). Trimming shortened V by 0 bases and J by 2 bases, and 8 bases separated the two germline ends. This CDR3 contains 14 residues. Germline loops: CDR1 GTSNPN, CDR2 SVGIG (reference sequence). The variable domain in full, with the rest retrieved from reference TRBV30 and TRBJ1-3, is SQTIHQWPATLVQPVGSPLSLECTVEGTSNPNLYWYRQAAGRGLQLLFYSVGIGQISSEVPQNLSASRPQDRQFILSSKKLLLSDSGFYLCAWSVRGTGNTIYFGEGSWLTVV.

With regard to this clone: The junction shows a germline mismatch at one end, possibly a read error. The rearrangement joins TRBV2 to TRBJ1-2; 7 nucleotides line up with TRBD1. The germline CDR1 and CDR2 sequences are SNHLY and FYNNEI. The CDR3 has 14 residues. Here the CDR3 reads CASRETGNNYGYTF. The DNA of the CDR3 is TGTGCCAGCCGTGAGACAGGGAATAACTATGGCTACACCTTC.

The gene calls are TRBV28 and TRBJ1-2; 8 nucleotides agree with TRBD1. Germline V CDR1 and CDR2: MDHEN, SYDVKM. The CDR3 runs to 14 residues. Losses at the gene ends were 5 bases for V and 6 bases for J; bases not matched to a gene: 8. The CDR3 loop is CASSLPGQEHGYTF. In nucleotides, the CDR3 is TGTGCCAGCAGTCTACCGGGACAGGAACATGGCTACACCTTC.

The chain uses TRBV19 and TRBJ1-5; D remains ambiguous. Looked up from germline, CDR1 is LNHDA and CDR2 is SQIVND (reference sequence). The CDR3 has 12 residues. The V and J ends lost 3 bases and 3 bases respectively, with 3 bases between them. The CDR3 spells CASSINNQPQHF. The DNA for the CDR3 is TGTGCCAGTAGTATCAACAATCAGCCCCAGCATTTT.

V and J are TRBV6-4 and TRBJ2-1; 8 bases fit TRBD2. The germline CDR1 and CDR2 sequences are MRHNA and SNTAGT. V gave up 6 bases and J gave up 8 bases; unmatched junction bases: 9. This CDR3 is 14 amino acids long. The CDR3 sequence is CASSPGTRRYEQFF. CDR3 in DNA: TGTGCCAGCAGCCCCGGGACTAGGCGGTATGAGCAGTTCTTC.

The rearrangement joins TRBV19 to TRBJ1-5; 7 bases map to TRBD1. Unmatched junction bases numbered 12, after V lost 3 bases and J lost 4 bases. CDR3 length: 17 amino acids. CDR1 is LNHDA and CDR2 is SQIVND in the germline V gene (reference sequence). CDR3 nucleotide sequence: TGTGCCAGTAGTATTTGGCAGGGGGGAAAGTGGAATCAGCCCCAGCATTTT. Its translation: CASSIWQGGKWNQPQHF.